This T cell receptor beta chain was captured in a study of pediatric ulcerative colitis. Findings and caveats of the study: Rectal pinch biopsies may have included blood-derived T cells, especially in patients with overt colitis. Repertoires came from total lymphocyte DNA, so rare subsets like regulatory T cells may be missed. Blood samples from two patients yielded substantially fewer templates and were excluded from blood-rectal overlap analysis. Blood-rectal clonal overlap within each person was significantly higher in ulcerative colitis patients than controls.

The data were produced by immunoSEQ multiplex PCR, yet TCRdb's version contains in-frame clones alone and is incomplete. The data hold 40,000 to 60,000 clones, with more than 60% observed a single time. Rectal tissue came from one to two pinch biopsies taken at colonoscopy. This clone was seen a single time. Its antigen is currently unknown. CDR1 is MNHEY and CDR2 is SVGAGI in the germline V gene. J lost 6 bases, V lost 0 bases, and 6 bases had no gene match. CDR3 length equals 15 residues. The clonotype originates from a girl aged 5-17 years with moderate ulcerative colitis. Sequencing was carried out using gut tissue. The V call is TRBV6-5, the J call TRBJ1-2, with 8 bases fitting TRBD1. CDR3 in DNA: TGTGCCAGCAGTTACTCTCCGACAGGGGAAAATGGCTACACCTTC. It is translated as CASSYSPTGENGYTF.